This is a list of T cell receptor beta chains from one sample in a study of neurological immune-mediated disorders. Via MiXCR, TCRdb re-called the 5' RACE reads, giving one row per CDR3 protein. The sample has tens of thousands of distinct CDR3 sequences, approximately 5.8% seen once. Sequencing was carried out using CD4+ T cells from blood. These receptors originate from a woman aged 18-29 years with multiple sclerosis. The CDR3 runs from the conserved cysteine through the conserved F or W. The D gene is left open where the match is weak. Clone size is stated in some rows and not others, as once, few, many or a class when expanded.

j_call: TRBJ2-3; d_call: .; v_call: TRBV7-2; clone_size: many; cdr3_aa: CASSWNRQQGTQYF; cdr3_nt: TGTGCCAGCAGCTGGAATCGCCAACAGGGTACGCAGTATTTT
j_call: TRBJ1-2; d_call: .; v_call: TRBV9; clone_size: .; cdr3_aa: CASSARSREQANYGYTF; cdr3_nt: TGTGCCAGCAGCGCCCGGAGCCGTGAACAGGCCAACTATGGCTACACCTTC
j_call: TRBJ1-2; d_call: .; v_call: TRBV28; clone_size: many; cdr3_aa: CASNRDYGYTF; cdr3_nt: TGTGCCAGCAACCGGGACTATGGCTACACCTTC
j_call: TRBJ2-1; d_call: .; v_call: TRBV4-3; clone_size: many; cdr3_aa: CASSQDRPKGGVSSYNEQFF; cdr3_nt: TGCGCCAGCAGCCAAGATCGGCCCAAAGGGGGAGTCAGCTCCTACAATGAGCAGTTCTTC
j_call: TRBJ1-1; d_call: .; v_call: TRBV20-1; clone_size: many; cdr3_aa: CSARDGLRRNTEAFF; cdr3_nt: TGCAGTGCTAGAGATGGATTGCGGAGGAACACTGAAGCTTTCTTT
j_call: TRBJ2-4; d_call: .; v_call: TRBV19; clone_size: .; cdr3_aa: CASSIDGTSKNIQYF; cdr3_nt: TGTGCCAGTAGTATAGACGGTACCTCCAAAAACATTCAGTACTTC
j_call: TRBJ2-2; d_call: .; v_call: TRBV2; clone_size: many; cdr3_aa: CARTLTGRPNTGELFF; cdr3_nt: TGTGCCAGAACACTGACTGGCCGACCGAACACCGGGGAGCTGTTTTTT
j_call: TRBJ1-5; d_call: .; v_call: TRBV19; clone_size: .; cdr3_aa: CASTLRDSNQPQHF; cdr3_nt: TGTGCCAGTACCCTCCGGGACAGCAATCAGCCCCAGCATTTT
j_call: TRBJ1-5; d_call: .; v_call: TRBV9; clone_size: many; cdr3_aa: CASSAAGEHQPQHF; cdr3_nt: TGTGCCAGCAGCGCCGCGGGGGAGCATCAGCCCCAGCATTTT
j_call: TRBJ2-3; d_call: TRBD2; v_call: TRBV5-1; clone_size: many; cdr3_aa: CASSYNGLAGGPDTQYF; cdr3_nt: TGCGCCAGCAGCTACAACGGACTAGCGGGAGGTCCAGATACGCAGTATTTT
j_call: TRBJ1-1; d_call: .; v_call: TRBV20-1; clone_size: medium-sized; cdr3_aa: CSARLSENTEAFF; cdr3_nt: TGCAGTGCTAGGTTATCAGAAAACACTGAAGCTTTCTTT
j_call: TRBJ1-1; d_call: .; v_call: TRBV20-1; clone_size: many; cdr3_aa: CSARANVNTEAFF; cdr3_nt: TGCAGTGCTAGAGCAAACGTGAACACTGAAGCTTTCTTT
j_call: TRBJ1-1; d_call: .; v_call: TRBV9; clone_size: .; cdr3_aa: CASSVTQAGTEAFF; cdr3_nt: TGTGCCAGCAGCGTAACACAAGCGGGCACTGAAGCTTTCTTT
j_call: TRBJ2-7; d_call: TRBD1; v_call: TRBV20-1; clone_size: many; cdr3_aa: CSAGLGQGVYEQYF; cdr3_nt: TGCAGTGCTGGATTGGGACAGGGGGTCTACGAGCAGTACTTC
j_call: TRBJ2-3; d_call: .; v_call: TRBV3-1; clone_size: .; cdr3_aa: CASSQRSDTQYF; cdr3_nt: TGTGCCAGCAGCCAAAGGTCCGATACGCAGTATTTT
j_call: TRBJ1-6; d_call: .; v_call: TRBV25-1; clone_size: many; cdr3_aa: CASSDHVPGNSYNSPLHF; cdr3_nt: TGTGCCAGCAGTGATCACGTACCCGGGAACTCCTATAATTCACCCCTCCACTTT
j_call: TRBJ1-1; d_call: TRBD1; v_call: TRBV5-1; clone_size: .; cdr3_aa: CASSTTGDTEAFF; cdr3_nt: TGCGCCAGCAGCACAACAGGGGACACTGAAGCTTTCTTT
j_call: TRBJ1-5; d_call: .; v_call: TRBV2; clone_size: many; cdr3_aa: CASVVGKRDQPQHF; cdr3_nt: TGTGCCAGCGTCGTCGGAAAGCGTGATCAGCCCCAGCATTTT
j_call: TRBJ1-6; d_call: .; v_call: TRBV12-3/TRBV12-4; clone_size: many; cdr3_aa: CASSPFLRSSYNSPLHF; cdr3_nt: TGTGCCAGCAGTCCCTTTCTCAGGAGCTCCTATAATTCACCCCTCCACTTT
j_call: TRBJ2-2; d_call: TRBD1; v_call: TRBV6-5; clone_size: many; cdr3_aa: CASSYFGQGNTGELFF; cdr3_nt: TGTGCCAGCAGTTACTTTGGACAGGGAAACACCGGGGAGCTGTTTTTT
j_call: TRBJ1-2; d_call: TRBD1; v_call: TRBV6-5; clone_size: many; cdr3_aa: CASSKQGGYYGYTF; cdr3_nt: TGTGCCAGCAGTAAACAGGGGGGCTACTATGGCTACACCTTC
j_call: TRBJ2-5; d_call: TRBD2; v_call: TRBV20-1; clone_size: many; cdr3_aa: CSARALPLAGGFEETQYF; cdr3_nt: TGCAGTGCTAGAGCCCTTCCGCTAGCGGGGGGGTTCGAAGAGACCCAGTACTTC